This T cell receptor (beta chain) was sequenced during a study of cytomegalovirus exposure and HLA in healthy donors (dated by TCRdb to the late 2010s). In terms of the full investigation: An earlier analysis of some 600 of the donors reported approximately 260 Gb of sequence data and 117 million unique TCR beta sequences obtained from roughly 170 million T cells. Approximately 310 gigabases of sequencing data and 70 million to 85 million unique TCR sequences were included in an early release covering roughly 600 HLA-typed donors. The genetic ancestry cluster associated with self-reported Caucasian donors included approximately 85% of the approximately 430 genotyped donors. The study aimed to test whether cataloging public T cell receptors could reveal signatures of past pathogen exposure. The study used immunosequencing to profile the T cell repertoires of about 670 subjects and linked those repertoires to cytomegalovirus serostatus. Along with the roughly 670-subject first cohort, a separate validation cohort of approximately 110 different subjects was used. The study combined high-throughput TCR immunosequencing, statistical association of individual TCRs with disease status, and machine learning to predict cytomegalovirus infection status. A later analysis re-analyzed previously published TCR beta repertoires from roughly 630 donors and added high-resolution HLA genotyping to study TCR occurrence patterns. Rather than using new phenotypic data, the later analysis identified candidate immune exposures from TCR beta sequences and from how often those sequences occurred across donors. An earlier analysis of about 620 of the donors applied high-throughput TCR beta sequencing to assess whether each TCR beta V gene segment acted as functional or pseudogenic. Donor age, sex, ethnicity and CMV serostatus were collected together with the repertoire data. A later genetic analysis took genome-wide SNP genotypes for about three fifths of the roughly 700 donors and used that subset as a discovery cohort. Every discovery cohort repertoire had been produced on one sequencing platform. Class I and class II HLA loci were covered by the typing at four-digit resolution. The number of typed donors differed by locus: roughly 629-640 for A, B, C, DRB1 and DQB1; roughly 510 for DQA1; 606 for DPA1; and some 430 for DPB1. Roughly 5 DR-DQ haplotypes were handled as single units for association and clustering because linkage in the cohort was strong. On average, approximately 250,000 unique TCR beta nucleotide sequences were sequenced per donor among more than 350 genotyped donors of the cohort, with approximately 18% of those sequences being non-productive. Study-wide findings and limitations: For the cohort, immune exposure information was limited to CMV serostatus. When HLA alleles, especially DR and DQ, strongly co-occurred, attributing TCR associations to individual alleles was difficult. Correlated functional status among segregating V segments might be attributable to linkage disequilibrium, but an unknown experimental factor could not be ruled out. A further reported finding was that TCR beta sequences accurately predicted the HLA-A and HLA-B alleles for most subjects in the first cohort. Seventeen rarely observed V segments, including chromosome 9 orphons, were excluded from the earlier analysis of a few hundred of the donors because counts were too low. A later genetic analysis associated a missense DCLRE1C variant with V-gene and J-gene trimming of TCR beta chains, and an independent cohort replicated the association. An earlier analysis of approximately 540 of the donors showed that most TCR beta V segments appeared in productive rearrangements either about 87% or about 30% of the time, which broadly matched IMGT annotations. HLA typing was unavailable for some donors at each locus, so association tests used only the typed subset. While some public TCRs were present in many individuals, most TCR sequences turned up only very rarely across donors. In vitro tests confirmed that a few of the cytomegalovirus-associated TCR beta chains recognize cytomegalovirus antigens. Most CMV-associated TCR beta chains appeared to be HLA-restricted in a later analysis, and the HLA associations seemed to be driven largely by CMV exposure. A later analysis reported that several top co-occurrence clusters appeared linked to parvovirus B19, influenza, CMV and Epstein-Barr virus. Because the 87-base-pair reads could not distinguish some IMGT-functional V segments, including TRBV6-2 and TRBV6-3, those segments were excluded. According to a later analysis, TCR association rates differed among HLA loci, with DRB1 alleles showing the most associated TCRs and HLA-C alleles showing the fewest. The presence/absence analyses assumed that sequencing depth was roughly uniform across donors, and that assumption may not be true. The study gave a list of 150 to 200 TCR beta chains associated with cytomegalovirus. A later analysis associated 17,000 or so TCR beta sequences with specific HLA alleles at a false discovery rate of 0.05. This cohort had only TCR beta chains sequenced, and the lack of alpha or paired-chain data limited which features could be detected. In both the original and validation cohorts, the classifier was reported to diagnose cytomegalovirus status with high specificity and sensitivity. According to the authors, the approach could potentially be generalized to other disease states and immunological phenotypes. In a later analysis, HLA-associated TCR beta chains showed more clonal expansion and lower generation probabilities than non-associated chains that were equally common. In a later genetic analysis, fewer N-insertions in productive TCRs were reported among donors in an Asian-associated ancestry cluster than the roughly 700-donor mean. A cluster of highly shared sequence variants was judged likely to represent a technical artifact of the sequencing pipeline.

The cohort was made up of approximately 670 healthy bone marrow donors. At the time of sampling, every cohort member was nominally healthy, though immune exposures that went unrecorded were likely present. The donor tested CMV seropositive and was one of the 289 seropositive cohort members. A peripheral blood sample was provided by each donor, and peripheral blood mononuclear cells were used for TCR beta sequencing. Genomic DNA extraction from the blood cell samples was performed with the Qiagen DNeasy Blood Extraction Kit. The germline V gene sets CDR1 to MGHRA and CDR2 to YSYEKL. Clipping removes 4 bases from V and 3 bases from J, with 5 as the unmatched junction base count. The CDR3, from cysteine to phenylalanine, totals 16 residues. Only the CDR3 DNA stays, 48 bases, in frame from base 1. Notes on this clone: Its antigen is unknown. No base quality values were provided; no much bigger clone lies one nucleotide off.

Preparation of the library involved the immunoSEQ multiplex PCR assay. For the multiplex PCR, a mixture combining 60 forward primers for TCR Vbeta segments and 13 reverse primers for TCR Jbeta segments was used. A multiplex PCR assay on genomic DNA amplified the CDR3 region of rearranged TCR beta genes. The amplified TCR beta libraries were sequenced on the Illumina HiSeq System as 87-base-pair reads. Per the source publication's procedure: In a later analysis, some 80 million unique TCR beta chains were counted across the roughly 610 repertoires, and roughly 10 million of these chains were shared by at least two donors. Raw reads were error-corrected and collapsed into unique sequences by a nearest-neighbor algorithm in which closely related sequences were merged to remove PCR and sequencing errors. CDR3 sequences were aligned to IMGT reference sequences to assign V, D and J gene segments. For a sequence to be retained, a match of at least six nucleotides was required to both a V gene segment and a J gene segment. Rearrangements were classified as productive when the CDR3 lacked stop codons and remained in frame with V and J, and all other rearrangements were classified as non-productive. CDR3 was defined by IMGT convention, running from the second conserved V-encoded cysteine to the conserved J-encoded phenylalanine. In an earlier analysis of some 550 of the donors, sequences lacking an unambiguous match to a single V gene segment were excluded. In an earlier analysis of approximately 500 of the donors, a V segment was called functional when productive rearrangements were above 56.7%, and segregating when the standard deviation between donors exceeded 5%. A statistical classification framework was built to diagnose cytomegalovirus status from the catalog of TCR beta chain sequences. A later analysis assigned V and J genes by comparing TCR nucleotide sequences with IMGT/GENE-DB human TR gene sequences. In a later analysis, CDR3 sequences and most-parsimonious VDJ recombination scenarios were assigned using the TCRdist pipeline. In a later analysis, every TCR beta chain was defined by the combination of its CDR3 amino acid sequence and its V-gene family, and reads without a unique V-gene family were dropped. As a way to deal with suspected cross-contamination and a sequencing artifact, a later analysis dropped 592 nucleotide sequences that were highly shared and had low generation probability. A later analysis calculated a clonal expansion index for each public chain from normalized within-repertoire ranks of inferred template counts. Generation probabilities in a later analysis came from a VDJ recombination model fitted to out-of-frame rearrangements, and those results were checked against IGoR. A later analysis scored TCR-TCR, TCR-HLA and TCR-CMV co-occurrence with hypergeometric tests, applying a repertoire-size bias correction to TCR pairs. In a later analysis, false discovery rates were estimated by permuting HLA or CMV assignments 20 times. In a later analysis, co-occurring TCRs were grouped using DBSCAN, and TCRdist sequence similarity was added for clustering within HLA-allele-positive subsets. For co-occurrence clustering, repertoires with fewer than 30,000 or more than 120,000 public chains were excluded, along with a handful of repertoires with anomalous nucleotide sharing. TCRdb mirrors the immuneACCESS table, restricted to in-frame sequences. Some clones are absent from its copies; in checked studies, under half trace to an unresolved V gene, and the reason for the others is unknown. That table furnishes V, J and clone size, whereas the DNA furnished D and trimming. This sample holds roughly 190,000 clones; 9.5% were observed only once. The ten largest clones capture roughly 1.3% of the sample.

The source material was PBMCs. Recombination linked TRBV4-1 to TRBJ2-2; 10 middle bases align to TRBD1. The sequence was obtained from a woman in her 30s in good health and CMV-seropositive. At the DNA level, the sequence is TGCGCCAGCAGCCTCCGCGGGACAGGGGACACCGGGGAGCTGTTTTTT. This codes for CASSLRGTGDTGELFF.